The 18 T cell receptor beta chains below all came from one sample that was sequenced in a study of T cell repertoires in cytomegalovirus infection. For these receptors, no antigen is known. Each CDR3 protein is one row after TCRdb ran MiXCR on the reads. The top ten hold roughly two fifths of the sample, which has about 470,000 distinct CDR3 sequences, about 39% seen once. The sequences come from cultured PBMCs, collected from culture after CMV antigen stimulation. These receptors all stem from a human donor in good health (CMV status not recorded). Some clones in this sample may be carry-over from other donors' samples.

This clonotype was counted only a few times. V is TRBV4-1 and J is TRBJ2-5; 7 bases align to TRBD1. The CDR3 runs to 16 residues. Per germline, CDR1 MGHRA and CDR2 YSYEKL. V was clipped by 2 bases and J by 7 bases; unmatched bases: 13. CDR3 protein: CASSQPGQASFMTQYF. The CDR3 DNA reads as TGCGCCAGCAGCCAACCTGGACAGGCCTCGTTTATGACCCAGTACTTC.

This clonotype was picked up a small number of times. The chain links TRBV6-5 to TRBJ1-6, with D unclear. Germline assignment: CDR1 MNHEY and CDR2 SVGAGI. The V end was cut by 0 bases, the J end by 14 bases, with 20 bases between. The CDR3 has 16 amino acids. As DNA, the CDR3 is TGTGCCAGCAGTTACTCGGGTGCCACGCGTCCGCGCACCCTCCACTTT. Translating it yields CASSYSGATRPRTLHF.

The sample holds a few counts of this clonotype. The V and J genes are TRBV6-2 or TRBV6-3 and TRBJ2-2, with 7 nucleotides matching TRBD1. Germline CDR1 reads MNHEY; CDR2 reads SVGEGT. This CDR3 has 16 amino acids. Trimming cost V 10 bases and J 6 bases; bases outside gene matches: 17. The CDR3 protein is CAINPLPGTEAGELFF. CDR3 nucleotides: TGTGCCATCAACCCACTCCCCGGGACAGAGGCCGGGGAGCTGTTTTTT.

The genes are TRBV7-2 and TRBJ2-5; TRBD2 agrees at 9 bases. Germline V CDR1 and CDR2: SGHTA, FQGNSA. Trimming at V came to 5 bases and at J to 2 bases, leaving 6 bases not matched to a gene. The CDR3 sequence is 15 residues long. Written as DNA, the CDR3 is TGTGCCAGCAGCACAAGCGGGGGGTCTCAAGAGACCCAGTACTTC. Its translation is CASSTSGGSQETQYF.

The V and J genes are TRBV7-8 and TRBJ2-3; a possible D gene is TRBD2 (6 bases). Trimming removed 2 bases at V and 3 bases at J, with 12 bases between. Germline assignment: CDR1 SGHVS and CDR2 FQNEAQ. There are 15 residues in the CDR3. The CDR3 is CASSLRAGRTDTQYF. CDR3 coding DNA: TGTGCCAGCAGCTTAAGGGCGGGAAGGACAGATACGCAGTATTTT. Full variable domain (outside the CDR3, taken from reference TRBV7-8 and TRBJ2-3): GAGVSQSPRYKVAKRGQDVALRCDPISGHVSLFWYQQALGQGPEFLTYFQNEAQLDKSGLPSDRFFAERPEGSVSTLKIQRTQQEDSAVYLCASSLRAGRTDTQYFGPGTRLTVL.

This clonotype was detected only a few times. The gene calls are TRBV7-2 and TRBJ2-5; weak D call: TRBD2 (5 bases). V lost 1 base and J lost 3, with 12 bases in between. This CDR3 has 15 residues. CDR1 and CDR2 from the germline V gene are SGHTA and FQGNSA. DNA of the CDR3: TGTGCCAGCAGCTTAGTCGGAGAGGGCGAAGAGACCCAGTACTTC. It translates to CASSLVGEGEETQYF.

This sequence joins TRBV10-3 and TRBJ1-2; D unclear. The germline V gene encodes CDR1 ENHRY and CDR2 SYGVKD. CDR3 length: 12 residues. Trimming took 2 bases from V and 5 from J, leaving 6 bases between them. CDR3 loop: CAISEANYGYTF. In DNA form, the CDR3 reads TGTGCCATCAGTGAGGCGAATTATGGCTACACCTTC.

The CDR3 protein is CASSSTGPQVGDTEAFF. In nucleotides, the CDR3 is TGTGCCAGCTCCTCGACCGGGCCCCAGGTGGGGGACACTGAAGCTTTCTTT. V is TRBV18 and J is TRBJ1-1; a possible D gene is TRBD1 (5 bases). V was cut by 6 bases and J by 3 bases, with 23 bases left in between. Germline lookup yields CDR1 KGHSH and CDR2 LQKENI. The CDR3 is made up of 17 amino acids. Drawing the rest from reference TRBV18 and TRBJ1-1, the complete variable domain is NAGVMQNPRHLVRRRGQEARLRCSPMKGHSHVYWYRQLPEEGLKFMVYLQKENIIDESGMPKERFSAEFPKEGPSILRIQQVVRGDSAAYFCASSSTGPQVGDTEAFFGQGTRLTVV.

The chain couples TRBV6-8 to TRBJ1-5; D remains ambiguous. The V gene lost 6 bases and the J gene lost 3 bases, with 12 bases spanning the gap. This CDR3 spans 14 amino acids. In germline, CDR1 is MNHGY, CDR2 SAAAGT. CDR3 DNA: TGTGCCAGCAGCCGAGACGGGAACAATCAGCCCCAGCATTTT. Amino acid sequence: CASSRDGNNQPQHF.

The chain recombines TRBV4-1 with TRBJ2-1, with a possible D match to TRBD1 (5 bases). V was cut by 3 bases and J by 15 bases, with 21 bases left in between. This CDR3 is built from 14 residues. CDR1 is MGHRA and CDR2 is YSYEKL in the germline V gene. In nucleotides, the CDR3 is TGCGCCAGCAGCCACCCCCAAAAGGGGCCCTCAACGTTCTTC. It encodes CASSHPQKGPSTFF.

The chain recombines TRBV7-2 with TRBJ2-2, with D tentatively TRBD2 (5 bases). Germline CDR1 is SGHTA and CDR2 is FQGNSA. The ends were cut back, 5 bases at V and 6 bases at J, with 7 bases in the middle. This CDR3 contains 12 residues. The CDR3 sequence is CASSRRAGELFF. CDR3 in DNA: TGTGCCAGCAGCCGGCGGGCCGGGGAGCTGTTTTTT.

The chain joins TRBV11-2 to TRBJ2-7; TRBD2 might be the D (6 bases). Germline V CDR1 and CDR2: SGHAT, FQNNGV. V was pared by 4 bases and J by 3 bases, with 16 bases between. CDR3 length: 15 residues. CDR3 in amino acids: CASSSTGRGNYEQYF. The CDR3 region has the DNA TGTGCCAGCAGCTCCACGGGACGGGGGAACTACGAGCAGTACTTC.

This clonotype was detected a few times. V gene TRBV7-8 combines with J gene TRBJ1-1, with 9 bases that match TRBD1. Germline V gene sequence: CDR1 SGHVS, CDR2 FQNEAQ. The CDR3 length is 16 residues. V trimming: 5 bases; J trimming: 11 bases; junction bases outside the gene matches: 18. DNA of the CDR3: TGTGCCAGCAGCAAACCCGGGACAGGGCACCTCAGTGGGGCTTTCTTT. Translated, it gives CASSKPGTGHLSGAFF.

The chain carries TRBV12-3 or TRBV12-4 and TRBJ2-3; D may be TRBD1 or TRBD2 (5 bases each). The CDR3 length is 14 residues. Trimming shortened V by 3 bases and J by 6 bases, and 13 bases separated the two germline ends. CDR3 bases: TGTGCCAGCAGTTTCAGAGGGGCAGTGGATACGCAGTATTTT. It translates to CASSFRGAVDTQYF.

The rearrangement uses TRBV19 and TRBJ1-2; 12 bases line up with TRBD1. The CDR3 has 15 amino acids. The J segment lost 8 bases and the V segment lost 4 bases, leaving 8 bases of the junction unmatched. Germline assignment: CDR1 LNHDA and CDR2 SQIVND (reference sequence). The CDR3 nucleotides are TGTGCCAGTAGTACCACGGGACAGGGGGCGCGGGGCTACACCTTC. Translated: CASSTTGQGARGYTF.

V is TRBV5-6 and J is TRBJ2-1; D unclear. Germline V lookup: CDR1 SGHDT, CDR2 YYEEEE. The CDR3 has 12 amino acids. V shed 2 bases and J shed 9 bases, with 9 bases lying between them. This CDR3 reads CASSLLVTEQFF. The CDR3 bases are TGTGCCAGCAGCTTATTAGTCACTGAGCAGTTCTTC.

This chain connects TRBV20-1 to TRBJ2-7, with 13 bases that match TRBD2. The V gene end was trimmed by 4 bases and the J gene end by 3 bases; junction bases not matched to a gene: 6. The CDR3 has 15 amino acids. Looked up from germline, CDR1 is DFQATT and CDR2 is SNEGSKA (reference sequence). The CDR3 DNA reads as TGCAGTGCTAAGGGACTAGCGGGGTTCCTCTACGAGCAGTACTTC. It is translated as CSAKGLAGFLYEQYF.

This rearrangement joins TRBV7-2 to TRBJ2-7; TRBD2 is a possible D gene (7 bases). Germline CDR1 is SGHTA and CDR2 is FQGNSA. V lost 4 bases and J lost 6, with 16 bases in between. CDR3 size: 14 residues. CDR3 sequence reads: CASSSYRGGGEQYF. The CDR3 DNA sequence: TGTGCCAGCAGCTCATATCGCGGGGGCGGCGAGCAGTACTTC.